A selection of T cell receptor beta chains follows, all from one sample in a study of blood T cell repertoires in COVID-19. Profiling relied on immunoSEQ multiplex PCR, and the TCRdb table lists in-frame clones only, not all of them. Of 90,000 to 140,000 clones in the sample, about four fifths are singletons; the top ten hold 7.5% to 10%. The sample was peripheral blood. These TCRs come from a woman in her sixties or seventies with acute or convalescent COVID-19. Both conserved end residues are part of each CDR3. A D gene is named only where the DNA matches it firmly. Clone size is given for some rows only: seen once, a few or many times, or a class if the clone is expanded.

d_call | j_call | clone_size | v_call | cdr3_aa | cdr3_nt
TRBD1 | TRBJ1-2 | . | TRBV27 | CASSSAGGYYGYTF | TGTGCCAGCAGTTCGGCAGGGGGCTACTATGGCTACACCTTC
. | TRBJ2-1 | . | TRBV3-1/TRBV3-2 | CASKSGGHEQFF | TGTGCCAGCAAAAGTGGGGGCCATGAGCAGTTCTTC
TRBD2 | TRBJ2-7 | . | TRBV5-4 | CASSLAGASYEQYF | TGTGCCAGCAGCTTAGCGGGGGCCTCCTACGAGCAGTACTTC
. | TRBJ2-5 | . | TRBV6-1 | CASSDGRGWAQETQYF | TGTGCCAGCAGTGATGGACGGGGGTGGGCCCAAGAGACCCAGTACTTC
TRBD1 | TRBJ1-2 | . | TRBV30 | CAWRAGGLYGYTF | TGTGCCTGGAGAGCAGGGGGCCTCTATGGCTACACCTTC
TRBD2 | TRBJ2-7 | once | TRBV6-6 | CASSPGTSEGKPHEQYF | TGTGCCAGCAGTCCCGGGACTAGCGAGGGAAAACCCCACGAGCAGTACTTC
TRBD1 | TRBJ2-1 | . | TRBV30 | CAWGQGDNEQFF | TGTGCCTGGGGACAGGGTGACAATGAGCAGTTCTTC
. | TRBJ1-5 | . | TRBV3-1/TRBV3-2 | CASSPDSSPNQPQHF | TGTGCCAGCAGCCCCGACAGTTCCCCCAATCAGCCCCAGCATTTT
. | TRBJ2-7 | . | TRBV27 | CASSYAGAYEQYF | TGTGCCAGCAGTTATGCGGGGGCTTACGAGCAGTACTTC
TRBD1 | TRBJ2-7 | . | TRBV4-3 | CASSQGTGRYEQYF | TGCGCCAGCAGCCAAGGGACAGGTCGCTACGAGCAGTACTTC
TRBD1 | TRBJ1-1 | . | TRBV19 | CASSILTGGVRTEAFF | TGTGCCAGTAGTATATTGACAGGGGGCGTAAGGACTGAAGCTTTCTTT